The sequence of this T cell receptor (beta chain) was determined in a study of shared clonotypes between healthy human individuals. The protocol was immunoSEQ multiplex PCR, while the TCRdb copy is restricted to in-frame clones and leaves out a portion. The repertoire holds some 2,000,000 clones, approximately 94% seen once, with around 1.1% in the top ten. The germline V gene encodes CDR1 GTSNPN and CDR2 SVGIG (reference sequence). The CDR3 extends over 15 amino acids. The V end was cut by 2 bases, the J end by 0 bases, with 12 bases between. Notes on this clone: Other DNA sequences of this sample code for an identical CDR3.

It was CD45RO-negative cells, positively selected for CCR7, that made up naive CD8 cells, with terminally differentiated effector memory CD45RA+ cells excluded. The V call is TRBV30, the J call TRBJ2-3; D may be TRBD2 (6 bases). Sequences were obtained from naive CD8+ T cells sorted from blood. This TCR was sampled from a young man in good health. CDR3 sequence: CAWSSGGASTDTQYF. The CDR3 DNA sequence: TGTGCCTGGAGTTCAGGCGGGGCCAGCACAGATACGCAGTATTTT.